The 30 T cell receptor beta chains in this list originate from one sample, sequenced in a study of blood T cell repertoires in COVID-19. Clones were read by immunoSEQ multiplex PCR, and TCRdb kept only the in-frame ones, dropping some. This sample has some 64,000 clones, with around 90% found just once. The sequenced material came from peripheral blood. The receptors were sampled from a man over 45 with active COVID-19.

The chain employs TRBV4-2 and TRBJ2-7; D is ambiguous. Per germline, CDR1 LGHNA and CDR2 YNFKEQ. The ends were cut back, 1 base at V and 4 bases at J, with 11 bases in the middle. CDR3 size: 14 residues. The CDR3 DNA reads TGTGCCAGCAGCCAAGGGGCTGGTAGGTACGAGCAGTACTTC. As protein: CASSQGAGRYEQYF.

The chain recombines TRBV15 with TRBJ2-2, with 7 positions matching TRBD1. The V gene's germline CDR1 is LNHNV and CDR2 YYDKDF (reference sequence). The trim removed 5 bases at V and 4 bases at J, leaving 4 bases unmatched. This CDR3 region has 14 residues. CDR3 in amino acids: CATSVRGITGELFF. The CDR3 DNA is TGTGCCACCAGCGTCAGGGGGATCACCGGGGAGCTGTTTTTT.

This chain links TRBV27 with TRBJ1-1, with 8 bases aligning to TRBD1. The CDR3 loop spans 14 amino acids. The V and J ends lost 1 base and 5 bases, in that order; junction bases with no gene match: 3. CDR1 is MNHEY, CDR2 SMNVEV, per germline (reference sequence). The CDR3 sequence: CASSLFQGATEAFF. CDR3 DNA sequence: TGTGCCAGCAGTTTATTTCAGGGGGCAACTGAAGCTTTCTTT.

CDR3 sequence (DNA): TGCAGCGACCTGACAGTTAACACTGAAGCTTTCTTT. This codes for CSDLTVNTEAFF. The chain couples TRBV29-1 to TRBJ1-1; D perhaps matches TRBD1 (5 bases). CDR1 is SQVTM and CDR2 is ANQGSEA in the germline V gene. This CDR3 has 12 residues. The V gene lost 7 bases and the J gene lost 2 bases, with 11 bases spanning the gap.

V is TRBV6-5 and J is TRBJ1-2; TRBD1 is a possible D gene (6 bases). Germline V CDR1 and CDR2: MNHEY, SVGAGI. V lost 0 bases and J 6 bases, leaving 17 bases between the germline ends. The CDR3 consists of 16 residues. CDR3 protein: CASSYSRDTQRNGYTF. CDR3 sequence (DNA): TGTGCCAGCAGTTACTCAAGGGACACCCAGAGGAATGGCTACACCTTC.

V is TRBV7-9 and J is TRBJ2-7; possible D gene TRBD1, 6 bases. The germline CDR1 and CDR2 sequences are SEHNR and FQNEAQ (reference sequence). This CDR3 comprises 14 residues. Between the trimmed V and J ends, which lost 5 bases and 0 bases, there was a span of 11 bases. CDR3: CASSEWDNSYEQYF. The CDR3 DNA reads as TGTGCCAGCAGCGAGTGGGACAACTCCTACGAGCAGTACTTC.

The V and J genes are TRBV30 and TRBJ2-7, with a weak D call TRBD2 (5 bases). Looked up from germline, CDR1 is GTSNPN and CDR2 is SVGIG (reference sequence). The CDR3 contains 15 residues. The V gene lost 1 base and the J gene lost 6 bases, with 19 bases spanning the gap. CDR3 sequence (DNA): TGTGCCTGGAGTGCTCGGCCAGCGGAACGGAGCGAGCAGTACTTC. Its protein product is CAWSARPAERSEQYF.

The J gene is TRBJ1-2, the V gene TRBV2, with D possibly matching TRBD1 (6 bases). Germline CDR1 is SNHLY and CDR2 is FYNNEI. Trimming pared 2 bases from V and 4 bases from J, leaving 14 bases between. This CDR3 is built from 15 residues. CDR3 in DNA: TGTGCCAGCAGTGAAAGGCGGGGGGCCCCCTATGGCTACACCTTC. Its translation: CASSERRGAPYGYTF.

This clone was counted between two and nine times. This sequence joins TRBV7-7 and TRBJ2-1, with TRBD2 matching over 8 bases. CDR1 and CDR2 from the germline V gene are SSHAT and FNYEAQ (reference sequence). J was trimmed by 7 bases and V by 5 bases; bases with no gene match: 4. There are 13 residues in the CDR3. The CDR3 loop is CASSLGTSNEQFF. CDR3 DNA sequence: TGTGCCAGCAGCCTGGGGACTAGTAATGAGCAGTTCTTC.

CDR3 in amino acids: CASSPDSRHEQYF. DNA of the CDR3: TGTGCCAGCTCACCGGACAGTCGACACGAGCAGTACTTC. This chain connects TRBV18 to TRBJ2-7; maybe TRBD1 (6 bases). Germline lookup yields CDR1 KGHSH and CDR2 LQKENI. The CDR3 is 13 residues long. V was cut by 3 bases and J by 5 bases, with 11 bases left in between.

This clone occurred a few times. In DNA, the CDR3 is TGTGCCAGCAGCTTGGTAGCGGGGGCCGGGGAGCTGTTTTTT. The encoded protein is CASSLVAGAGELFF. The chain combines TRBV5-5 with TRBJ2-2, with TRBD2 matching 9 bases. The germline V gene has CDR1 SGHKS and CDR2 YYEKEE (reference sequence). The CDR3 loop spans 14 amino acids. V gave up 0 bases and J gave up 6 bases; unmatched junction bases: 0. Supplemented by reference TRBV5-5 and TRBJ2-2, the full variable domain reads DAGVTQSPTHLIKTRGQQVTLRCSPISGHKSVSWYQQVLGQGPQFIFQYYEKEERGRGNFPDRFSARQFPNYSSELNVNALLLGDSALYLCASSLVAGAGELFFGEGSRLTVL.

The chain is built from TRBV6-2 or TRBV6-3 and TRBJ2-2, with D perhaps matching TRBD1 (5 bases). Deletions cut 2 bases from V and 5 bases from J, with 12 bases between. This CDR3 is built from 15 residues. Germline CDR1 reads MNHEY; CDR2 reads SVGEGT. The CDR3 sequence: CASSYERGGTGELFF. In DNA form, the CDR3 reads TGTGCCAGCAGTTACGAAAGGGGCGGAACCGGGGAGCTGTTTTTT.

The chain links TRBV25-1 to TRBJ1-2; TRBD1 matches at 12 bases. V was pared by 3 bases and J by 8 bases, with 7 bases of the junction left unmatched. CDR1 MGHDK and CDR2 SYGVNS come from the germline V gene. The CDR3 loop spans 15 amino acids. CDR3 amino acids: CASSDRDRGRLGYTF. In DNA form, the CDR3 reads TGTGCCAGCAGTGATCGGGACAGGGGGCGTCTCGGCTACACCTTC.

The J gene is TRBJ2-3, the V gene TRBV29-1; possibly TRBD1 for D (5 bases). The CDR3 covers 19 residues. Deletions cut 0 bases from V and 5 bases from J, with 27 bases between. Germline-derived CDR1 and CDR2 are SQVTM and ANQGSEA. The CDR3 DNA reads TGCAGCGTTGAAGATAAGGGGATACTGGCTCGCAGGTCGGGAGATACGCAGTATTTT. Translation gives CSVEDKGILARRSGDTQYF.

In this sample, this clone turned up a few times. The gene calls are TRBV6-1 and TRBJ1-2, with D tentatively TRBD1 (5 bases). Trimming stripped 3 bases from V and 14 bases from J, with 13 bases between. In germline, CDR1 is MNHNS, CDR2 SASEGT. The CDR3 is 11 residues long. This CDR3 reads CASSDKKGRTF. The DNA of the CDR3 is TGTGCCAGCAGTGATAAAAAGGGGCGGACCTTC.

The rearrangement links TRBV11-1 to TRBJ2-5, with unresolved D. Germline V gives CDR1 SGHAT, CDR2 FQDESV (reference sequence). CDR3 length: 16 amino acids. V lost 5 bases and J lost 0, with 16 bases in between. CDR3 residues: CASSRRVTVYQETQYF. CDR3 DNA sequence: TGTGCCAGCAGCCGCCGCGTCACAGTGTACCAAGAGACCCAGTACTTC. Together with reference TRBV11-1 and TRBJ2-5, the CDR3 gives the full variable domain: EAEVAQSPRYKITEKSQAVAFWCDPISGHATLYWYRQILGQGPELLVQFQDESVVDDSQLPKDRFSAERLKGVDSTLKIQPAELGDSAMYLCASSRRVTVYQETQYFGPGTRLLVL.

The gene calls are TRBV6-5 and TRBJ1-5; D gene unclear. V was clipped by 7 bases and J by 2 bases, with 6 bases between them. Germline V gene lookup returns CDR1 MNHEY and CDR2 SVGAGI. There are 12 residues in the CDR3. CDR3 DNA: TGTGCCAGCACCGGGGGCAATCAGCCCCAGCATTTT. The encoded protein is CASTGGNQPQHF.

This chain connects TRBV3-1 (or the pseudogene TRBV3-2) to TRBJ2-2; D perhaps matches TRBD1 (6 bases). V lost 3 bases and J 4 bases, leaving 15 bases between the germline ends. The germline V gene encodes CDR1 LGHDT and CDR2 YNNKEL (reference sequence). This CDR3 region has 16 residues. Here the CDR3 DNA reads TGTGCCAGCAGCCAGGGGGCAGGCTCTCGCACCGGGGAGCTGTTTTTT. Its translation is CASSQGAGSRTGELFF.

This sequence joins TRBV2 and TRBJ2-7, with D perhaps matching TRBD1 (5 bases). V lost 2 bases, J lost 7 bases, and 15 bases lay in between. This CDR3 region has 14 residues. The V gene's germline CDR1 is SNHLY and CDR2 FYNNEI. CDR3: CASSERGQTREQYF. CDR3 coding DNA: TGTGCCAGCAGTGAAAGAGGACAAACCCGGGAGCAGTACTTC.

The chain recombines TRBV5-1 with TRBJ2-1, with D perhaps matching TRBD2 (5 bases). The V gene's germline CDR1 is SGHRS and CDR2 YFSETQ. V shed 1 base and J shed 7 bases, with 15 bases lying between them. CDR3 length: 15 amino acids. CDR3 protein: CASSLSPTPGNEQFF. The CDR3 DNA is TGCGCCAGCAGCTTGTCCCCCACCCCGGGAAATGAGCAGTTCTTC.

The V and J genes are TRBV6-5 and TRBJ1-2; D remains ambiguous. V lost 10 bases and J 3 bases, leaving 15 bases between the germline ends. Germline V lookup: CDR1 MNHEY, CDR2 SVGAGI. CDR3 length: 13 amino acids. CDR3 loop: CATEAGVDYGYTF. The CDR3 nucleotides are TGTGCCACGGAAGCCGGGGTTGACTATGGCTACACCTTC.

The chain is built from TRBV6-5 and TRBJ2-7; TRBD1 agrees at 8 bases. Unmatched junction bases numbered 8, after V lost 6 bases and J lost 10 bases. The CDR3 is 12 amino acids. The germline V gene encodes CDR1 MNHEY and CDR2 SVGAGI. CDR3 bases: TGTGCCAGCAGCACGGTGACAGGGGCTCAGTACTTC. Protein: CASSTVTGAQYF.

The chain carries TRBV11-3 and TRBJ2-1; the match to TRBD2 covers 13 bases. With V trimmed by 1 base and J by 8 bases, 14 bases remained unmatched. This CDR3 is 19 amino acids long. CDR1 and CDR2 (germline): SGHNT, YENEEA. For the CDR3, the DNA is TGTGCCAGCAGCTTAGGTTTTCCACTAGCGGGGGGGGCATGGGATGAGCAGTTCTTC. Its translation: CASSLGFPLAGGAWDEQFF.

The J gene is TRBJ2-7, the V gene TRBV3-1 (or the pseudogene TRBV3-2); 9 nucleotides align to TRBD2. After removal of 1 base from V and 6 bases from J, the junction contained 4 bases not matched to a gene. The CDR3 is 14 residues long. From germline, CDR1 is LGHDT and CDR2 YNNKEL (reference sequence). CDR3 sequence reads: CASSQAAGGREQYF. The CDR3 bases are TGTGCCAGCAGCCAAGCGGCGGGGGGGCGCGAGCAGTACTTC.

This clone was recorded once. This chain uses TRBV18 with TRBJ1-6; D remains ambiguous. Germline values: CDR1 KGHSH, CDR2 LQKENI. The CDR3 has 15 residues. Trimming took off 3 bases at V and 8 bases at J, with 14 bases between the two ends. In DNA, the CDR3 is TGTGCCAGCTCACCTAGGGAGGCCCCGGATTCACCCCTCCACTTT. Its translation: CASSPREAPDSPLHF.

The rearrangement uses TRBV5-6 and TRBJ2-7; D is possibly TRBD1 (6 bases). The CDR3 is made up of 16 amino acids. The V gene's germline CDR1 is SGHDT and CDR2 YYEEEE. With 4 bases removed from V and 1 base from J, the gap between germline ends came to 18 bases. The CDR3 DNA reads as TGTGCCAGCAGCCTTGTCGTGGGGGCGCTTTCCTACGAGCAGTACTTC. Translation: CASSLVVGALSYEQYF.

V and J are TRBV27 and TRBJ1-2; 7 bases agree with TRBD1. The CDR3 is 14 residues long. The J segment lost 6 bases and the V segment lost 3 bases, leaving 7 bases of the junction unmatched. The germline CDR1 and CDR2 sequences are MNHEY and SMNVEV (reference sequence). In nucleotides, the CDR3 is TGTGCCAGCAGTTTTACAGGGGAGGCGGATGGCTACACCTTC. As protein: CASSFTGEADGYTF.

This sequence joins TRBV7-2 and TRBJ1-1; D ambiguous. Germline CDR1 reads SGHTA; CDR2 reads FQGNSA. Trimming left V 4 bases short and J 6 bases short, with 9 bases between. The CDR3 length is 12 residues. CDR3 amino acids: CASSSDRAEAFF. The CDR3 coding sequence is TGTGCCAGCAGCTCCGACCGGGCTGAAGCTTTCTTT.

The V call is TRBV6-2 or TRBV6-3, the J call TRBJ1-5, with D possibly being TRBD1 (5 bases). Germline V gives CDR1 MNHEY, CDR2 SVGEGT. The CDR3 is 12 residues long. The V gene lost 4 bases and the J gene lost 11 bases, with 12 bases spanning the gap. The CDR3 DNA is TGTGCCAGCAGTTGGGCCCCGGGGGCCCAGCATTTT. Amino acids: CASSWAPGAQHF.

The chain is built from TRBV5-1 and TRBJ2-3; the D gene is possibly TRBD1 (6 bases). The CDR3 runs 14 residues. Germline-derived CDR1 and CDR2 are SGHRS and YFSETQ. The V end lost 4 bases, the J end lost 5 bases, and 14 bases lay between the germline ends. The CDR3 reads CASSPEGVGDTQYF. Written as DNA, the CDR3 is TGCGCCAGCAGCCCCGAGGGGGTGGGAGATACGCAGTATTTT.